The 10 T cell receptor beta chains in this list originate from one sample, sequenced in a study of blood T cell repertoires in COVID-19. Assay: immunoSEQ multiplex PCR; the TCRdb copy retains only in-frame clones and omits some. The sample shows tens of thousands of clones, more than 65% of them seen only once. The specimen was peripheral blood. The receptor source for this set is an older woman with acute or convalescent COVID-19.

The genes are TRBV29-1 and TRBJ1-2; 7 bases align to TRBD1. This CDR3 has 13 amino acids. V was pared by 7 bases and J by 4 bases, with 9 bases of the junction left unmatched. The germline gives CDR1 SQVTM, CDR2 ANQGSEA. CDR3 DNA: TGCAGCGCATCGGTGGGGACAGCCTATGGCTACACCTTC. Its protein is CSASVGTAYGYTF.

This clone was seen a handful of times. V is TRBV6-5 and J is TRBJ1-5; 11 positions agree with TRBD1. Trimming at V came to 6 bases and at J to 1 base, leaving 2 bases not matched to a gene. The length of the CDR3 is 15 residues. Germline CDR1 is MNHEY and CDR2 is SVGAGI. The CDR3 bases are TGTGCCAGCAGGGACAGGGGGCCGAGCAATCAGCCCCAGCATTTT. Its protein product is CASRDRGPSNQPQHF.

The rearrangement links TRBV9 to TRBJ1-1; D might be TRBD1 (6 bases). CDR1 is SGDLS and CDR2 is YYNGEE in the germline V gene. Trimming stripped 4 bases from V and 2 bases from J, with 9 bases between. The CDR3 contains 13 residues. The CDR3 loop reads CASSTTGNTEAFF. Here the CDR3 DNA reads TGTGCCAGCAGCACGACAGGTAACACTGAAGCTTTCTTT. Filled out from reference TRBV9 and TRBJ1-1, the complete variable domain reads DSGVTQTPKHLITATGQRVTLRCSPRSGDLSVYWYQQSLDQGLQFLIQYYNGEERAKGNILERFSAQQFPDLHSELNLSSLELGDSALYFCASSTTGNTEAFFGQGTRLTVV.

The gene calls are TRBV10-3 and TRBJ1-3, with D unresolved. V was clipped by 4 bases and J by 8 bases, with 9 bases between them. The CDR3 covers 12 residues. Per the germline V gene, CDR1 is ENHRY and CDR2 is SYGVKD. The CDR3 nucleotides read TGTGCCATCAGTGGCGGTTATGACACCATATATTTT. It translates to CAISGGYDTIYF.

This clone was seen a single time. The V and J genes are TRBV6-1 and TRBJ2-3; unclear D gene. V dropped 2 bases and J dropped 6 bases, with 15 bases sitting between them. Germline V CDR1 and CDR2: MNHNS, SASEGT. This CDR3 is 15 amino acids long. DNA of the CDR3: TGTGCCAGCAGTGAAAGTATTGTAAAGACTGATACGCAGTATTTT. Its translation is CASSESIVKTDTQYF.

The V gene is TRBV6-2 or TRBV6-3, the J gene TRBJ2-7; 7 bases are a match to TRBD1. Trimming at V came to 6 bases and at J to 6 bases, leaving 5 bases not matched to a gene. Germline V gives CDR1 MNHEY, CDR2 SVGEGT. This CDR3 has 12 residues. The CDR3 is CASSRSGGEQYF. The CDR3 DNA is TGTGCCAGCAGCCGATCAGGGGGCGAGCAGTACTTC.

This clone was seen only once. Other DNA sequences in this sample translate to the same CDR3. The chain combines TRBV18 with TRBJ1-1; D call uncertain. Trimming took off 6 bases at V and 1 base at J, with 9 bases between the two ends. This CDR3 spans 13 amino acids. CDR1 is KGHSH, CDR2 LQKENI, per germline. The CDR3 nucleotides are TGTGCCAGCTCTCCCAGCGAGAACACTGAAGCTTTCTTT. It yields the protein CASSPSENTEAFF.

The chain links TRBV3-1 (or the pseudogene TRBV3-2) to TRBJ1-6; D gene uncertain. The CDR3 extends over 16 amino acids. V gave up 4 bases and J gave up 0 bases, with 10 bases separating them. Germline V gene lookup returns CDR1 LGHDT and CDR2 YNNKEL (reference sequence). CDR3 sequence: CASSPYPSSYNSPLHF. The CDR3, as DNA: TGTGCCAGCAGCCCCTATCCAAGCTCCTATAATTCACCCCTCCACTTT.

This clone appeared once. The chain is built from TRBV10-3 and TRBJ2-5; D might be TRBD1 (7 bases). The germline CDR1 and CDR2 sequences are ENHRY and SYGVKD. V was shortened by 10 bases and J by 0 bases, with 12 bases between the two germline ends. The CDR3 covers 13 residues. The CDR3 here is CATGGTDQETQYF. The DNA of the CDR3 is TGTGCCACGGGCGGGACAGACCAAGAGACCCAGTACTTC.

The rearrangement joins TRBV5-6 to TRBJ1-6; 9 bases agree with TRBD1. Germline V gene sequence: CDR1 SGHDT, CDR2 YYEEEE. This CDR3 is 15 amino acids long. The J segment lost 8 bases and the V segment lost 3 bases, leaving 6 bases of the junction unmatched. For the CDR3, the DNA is TGTGCCAGCAGCTACCGACAGGGGGAATATTCACCCCTCCACTTT. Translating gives CASSYRQGEYSPLHF.